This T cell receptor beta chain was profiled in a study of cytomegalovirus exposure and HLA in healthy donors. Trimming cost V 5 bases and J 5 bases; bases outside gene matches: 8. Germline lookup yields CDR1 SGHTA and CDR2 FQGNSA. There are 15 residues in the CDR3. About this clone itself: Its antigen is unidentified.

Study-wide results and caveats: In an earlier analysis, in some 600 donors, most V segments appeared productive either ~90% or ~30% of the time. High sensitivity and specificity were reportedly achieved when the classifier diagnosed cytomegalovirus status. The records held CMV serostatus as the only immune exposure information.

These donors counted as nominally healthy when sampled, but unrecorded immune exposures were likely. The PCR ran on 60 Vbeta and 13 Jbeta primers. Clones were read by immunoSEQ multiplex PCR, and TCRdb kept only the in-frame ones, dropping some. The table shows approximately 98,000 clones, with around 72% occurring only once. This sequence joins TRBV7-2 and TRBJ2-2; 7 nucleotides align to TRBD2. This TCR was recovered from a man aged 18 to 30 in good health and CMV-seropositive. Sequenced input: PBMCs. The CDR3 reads CASSARRAGTGELFF. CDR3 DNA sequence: TGTGCCAGCAGCGCCCGGCGAGCGGGGACCGGGGAGCTGTTTTTT.